The sequence of this TCR beta chain was determined in a study of blood T cell repertoires in COVID-19. This CDR3 is built from 13 residues. The germline V gene encodes CDR1 MNHEY and CDR2 SVGAGI. V dropped 5 bases and J dropped 8 bases, with 12 bases sitting between them. Generated by immunoSEQ multiplex PCR, the TCRdb table keeps only in-frame clones and is missing some. The sample holds tens of thousands of clones, roughly 90% seen once. The sequence was obtained from a man between 60 and 75 years old with active COVID-19. The chain couples TRBV6-5 to TRBJ2-2, with D unclear. Material for sequencing was peripheral blood. The CDR3 reads CASSPSPRGELFF. CDR3 DNA: TGTGCCAGCAGTCCCTCTCCGCGAGGGGAGCTGTTTTTT.